This T cell receptor beta chain was sequenced during a study of CD8 T cells in Susac syndrome. This CDR3 has 14 residues. Germline V gene data show CDR1 as KGHDR and CDR2 as SFDVKD. Trimming removed 4 bases from V and 4 bases from J, with 12 bases in between. A quantity of about 0.5 to 1 ug RNA underwent reverse transcription using random hexamers. Multiplex immunoSEQ PCR targeted 54 Vbeta and 13 Jbeta TCR beta segments. From the immunoSEQ multiplex PCR reads, TCRdb called clonotypes with MiXCR, one entry per CDR3 protein. The data contain 100,000 to 150,000 distinct CDR3 sequences, 96% of them singletons. Study-wide findings and caveats: Regarding the TCR sequencing and HLA analysis, the study admitted that a relatively small number of individuals were involved.

As regards this clonotype: Its target is not known.

What was sequenced was CD4+ T cells from PBMCs. V and J are TRBV24-1 and TRBJ1-1; D gene uncertain. The receptor was derived from a human donor with Susac syndrome. The CDR3 DNA reads TGTGCCACCAGTGACCCCTCAAGGAGCACTGAAGCTTTCTTT. Translation gives CATSDPSRSTEAFF.